The 20 T cell receptor beta chains in this list originate from one sample, sequenced in a study of CD8+CD57+ T cells in acquired aplastic anemia (dated by TCRdb to 2016 to 2019). The sequencer listed for this sample is Illumina HiSeq 2000. Profiling of TCR beta VDJ combinations and CDR3 sequences used genomic DNA as the template. Through fastp at Q25 and MiXCR, TCRdb rebuilt clones from the public reads, retaining in-frame beta chains. Every CDR3 protein is listed once, alongside the most common genes and DNA of its rows. In all, the sample holds about 58,000 distinct CDR3 sequences, and around 50% of those were seen once. Jointly, the top ten make up approximately 15% of the sample. Expansion of CD8+CD57+ cells had been shown by flow cytometry in the patients chosen for sequencing. Sequencing was carried out using sorted CD4+, CD8+, or CD8+CD57+ T cells (not recorded which) from PBMCs. These receptors were collected from a human donor with aplastic anemia.

The V and J genes are TRBV9 and TRBJ1-6; D unclear. The CDR3 loop spans 12 amino acids. The V and J ends lost 0 bases and 9 bases respectively, with 4 bases between them. The V gene's germline CDR1 is SGDLS and CDR2 YYNGEE. The CDR3 loop is CASSVGGSPLHF. The CDR3 DNA follows: TGTGCCAGCAGCGTAGGGGGTTCACCCCTCCACTTT.

As DNA, the CDR3 is TGTGCCAGCAGTGAAAACAGGGTCTCAGGAAACACCATATATTTT. Encoded protein: CASSENRVSGNTIYF. This chain joins TRBV2 and TRBJ1-3, with D maybe TRBD1 (6 bases). Germline loops: CDR1 SNHLY, CDR2 FYNNEI. This CDR3 is built from 15 residues. The V end lost 2 bases, the J end lost 4 bases, and 12 bases lay between the germline ends.

This clonotype was counted many times. CDR3 in amino acids: CASSYGETQYF. The DNA for the CDR3 is TGTGCCAGCAGTTACGGAGAGACCCAGTACTTC. The rearrangement uses TRBV6-5 and TRBJ2-5; D is ambiguous. This CDR3 is built from 11 residues. Trimming took off 2 bases at V and 4 bases at J, with 2 bases between the two ends. Germline CDR1 reads MNHEY; CDR2 reads SVGAGI.

The V gene is TRBV20-1, the J gene TRBJ2-3; 11 bases agree with TRBD2. The ends lost 5 bases at V and 0 bases at J; junction bases unmatched: 4. Per the germline V gene, CDR1 is DFQATT and CDR2 is SNEGSKA (reference sequence). CDR3 size: 15 residues. The CDR3 sequence: CSADGTSGSTDTQYF. CDR3 coding DNA: TGCAGTGCTGACGGGACTAGCGGTAGCACAGATACGCAGTATTTT.

Sample share makes this clonotype medium-sized. The genes are TRBV7-8 and TRBJ2-7; D is unclear. This CDR3 is 12 amino acids long. CDR1 SGHVS and CDR2 FQNEAQ come from the germline V gene. Trimming removed 0 bases from V and 8 bases from J, with 8 bases in between. CDR3 sequence: CASSLAPDQQYF. The CDR3 DNA follows: TGTGCCAGCAGCTTAGCCCCCGACCAGCAGTACTTC.

On this clonotype itself: Germline is not matched at one junction end, which may reflect a read error. The J gene is TRBJ1-2, the V gene TRBV9; D is perhaps TRBD1 (5 bases). CDR1 is SGDLS and CDR2 is YYNGEE in the germline V gene. The CDR3 length is 15 residues. Written as DNA, the CDR3 is TGTGCCAGCAGCGGGGGCACGACTCAATTCTATGGCTACACTTTC. Translating it yields CASSGGTTQFYGYTF.

The genes are TRBV7-2 and TRBJ1-1; D is perhaps TRBD1 (6 bases). V was cut by 5 bases and J by 0 bases, with 10 bases left in between. Germline CDR1 SGHTA, CDR2 FQGNSA. The CDR3 extends over 14 amino acids. CDR3 nucleotides: TGTGCCAGCAGCCACGGACAGATGAACACTGAAGCTTTCTTT. This encodes CASSHGQMNTEAFF.

This clonotype was observed many times. The rearrangement joins TRBV7-9 to TRBJ2-1; TRBD2 agrees at 9 bases. The CDR3 extends over 15 amino acids. V lost 0 bases to trimming and J lost 9 bases; unmatched junction nucleotides: 6. Germline values: CDR1 SEHNR, CDR2 FQNEAQ (reference sequence). The CDR3 here is CASSLAGGGVGEQFF. Here the CDR3 DNA reads TGTGCCAGCAGCTTAGCGGGCGGGGGGGTCGGTGAGCAGTTCTTC. Full variable domain (remainder filled in from reference TRBV7-9 and TRBJ2-1): DTGVSQNPRHKITKRGQNVTFRCDPISEHNRLYWYRQTLGQGPEFLTYFQNEAQLEKSRLLSDRFSAERPKGSFSTLEIQRTEQGDSAMYLCASSLAGGGVGEQFFGPGTRLTVL.

With respect to this clonotype: A clone one base away is much larger, so this may be a read error. The CDR3 coding sequence is TGCGCCAGCAGCCAAGAGGGCGAGGACAATGAGCAGTTCTTC. This codes for CASSQEGEDNEQFF. The chain uses TRBV4-1 and TRBJ2-1; no reliable D call. The CDR3 sequence is 14 residues long. CDR1 MGHRA and CDR2 YSYEKL come from the germline V gene. The V and J ends lost 0 bases and 5 bases respectively, with 8 bases between them.

This clonotype came up a few times. The rearrangement joins TRBV6-1 to TRBJ2-1; D unclear. The V gene's germline CDR1 is MNHNS and CDR2 SASEGT. V lost 8 bases, J lost 5 bases, and 7 bases lay in between. This CDR3 is built from 11 residues. CDR3 region: CASLRHNEQFF. As DNA, the CDR3 is TGTGCCAGCCTGAGGCACAATGAGCAGTTCTTC.

The chain carries TRBV6-1 and TRBJ2-1; the D is unclear. The length of the CDR3 is 14 residues. Germline V gives CDR1 MNHNS, CDR2 SASEGT. V was shortened by 1 base and J by 6 bases, with 10 bases between the two germline ends. CDR3: CASSEGVGRNEQFF. The CDR3 DNA reads as TGTGCCAGCAGTGAAGGAGTAGGACGCAATGAGCAGTTCTTC.

The chain employs TRBV19 and TRBJ1-3, with D unclear. V was pared by 2 bases and J by 0 bases, with 11 bases between. The germline gives CDR1 LNHDA, CDR2 SQIVND (reference sequence). This CDR3 is 16 amino acids long. The CDR3 region is CASSITPTISGNTIYF. CDR3 bases: TGTGCCAGTAGTATAACTCCGACGATCTCTGGAAACACCATATATTTT.

Regarding this clonotype: The CDR3 does not end in the conserved phenylalanine or tryptophan, so this is likely a read error. Here the CDR3 reads CATSAATGTGSYEQYY. The CDR3 DNA follows: TGTGCCACCAGTGCCGCGACCGGGACAGGTTCCTACGAGCAGTACTAC. The chain combines TRBV24-1 with TRBJ2-7; 8 bases align to TRBD1. Trimming at V came to 5 bases and at J to 1 base, leaving 9 bases not matched to a gene. Germline CDR1 and CDR2: KGHDR and SFDVKD. The CDR3 covers 16 residues.

V is TRBV19 and J is TRBJ2-7, with 8 bases matching TRBD2. Germline V CDR1 and CDR2: LNHDA, SQIVND (reference sequence). V was pared by 7 bases and J by 0 bases, with 5 bases of the junction left unmatched. The CDR3 is 14 amino acids. CDR3 coding DNA: TGTGCCAGTAATGCGCGGGGGGCCTCCTACGAGCAGTACTTC. It specifies CASNARGASYEQYF.

CDR3 sequence (DNA): TGCGCCAGCAGTGAGCAGGGATTGAACACTGAAGCTTTCTTT. The encoded protein is CASSEQGLNTEAFF. The J gene is TRBJ1-1, the V gene TRBV10-2; TRBD1 is a possible D gene (5 bases). Trimming took off 2 bases at V and 0 bases at J, with 7 bases between the two ends. The CDR3 runs 14 residues. CDR1 and CDR2 (germline): WSHSY, SAAADI.

At least ten counts were recorded for this clonotype. The CDR3 coding sequence is TGTGCCAGCAGCCCCTCCGGGCCCCAAAGAGCCACTGAAGCTTTCTTT. Residues: CASSPSGPQRATEAFF. The chain couples TRBV7-9 to TRBJ1-1; no definite D call. The CDR3 has 16 amino acids. The germline V gene has CDR1 SEHNR and CDR2 FQNEAQ (reference sequence). V dropped 5 bases and J dropped 4 bases, with 20 bases sitting between them.

To note about this clonotype: Its ends do not fully match the called genes, so a read error is possible. The gene calls are TRBV10-2 and TRBJ1-1, with 10 positions matching TRBD1. Germline CDR1 is WSHSY and CDR2 is SAAADI. The CDR3 has 15 residues. The CDR3 sequence is CASSESTGGRPEALF. In nucleotides, the CDR3 is TGCGCCAGCAGTGAGTCGACAGGGGGCCGCCCTGAAGCTCTCTTT.

Relative to its sample, this clonotype is medium-sized. The gene calls are TRBV10-3 and TRBJ2-7, with 9 positions matching TRBD1. After removal of 0 bases from V and 5 bases from J, the junction contained 2 bases not matched to a gene. The CDR3 covers 14 residues. Germline CDR1 reads ENHRY; CDR2 reads SYGVKD. CDR3 DNA sequence: TGTGCCATCAGTGAGTCGGGGACAGGGCACGAGCAGTACGTC. Its translation is CAISESGTGHEQYV.

Note on this clonotype: A read error may account for a junction end that differs from germline. The chain has TRBV25-1 and TRBJ1-6; D is ambiguous. Germline CDR1 MGHDK, CDR2 SYGVNS. CDR3 length: 15 amino acids. CDR3 in DNA: TGTGCCAGCAGTGATTCTATCCGGGGTAATTCGCCCCTCCACTTT. This gives the protein CASSDSIRGNSPLHF. Looking up the rest from reference TRBV25-1 and TRBJ1-6 gives the full variable domain: EADIYQTPRYLVIGTGKKITLECSQTMGHDKMYWYQQDPGMELHLIHYSYGVNSTEKGDLSSESTVSRIRTEHFPLTLESARPSHTSQYLCASSDSIRGNSPLHFGNGTRLTVT.

In this sample, this clonotype turned up many times. This chain uses TRBV9 with TRBJ1-4, with D possibly being TRBD1 (6 bases). V lost 1 base and J 8 bases, leaving 12 bases between the germline ends. The germline CDR1 and CDR2 sequences are SGDLS and YYNGEE. The CDR3 has 14 amino acids. CDR3: CASSVKGGGEKLFF. Written as DNA, the CDR3 is TGTGCCAGCAGCGTAAAGGGGGGAGGAGAAAAACTGTTTTTT.